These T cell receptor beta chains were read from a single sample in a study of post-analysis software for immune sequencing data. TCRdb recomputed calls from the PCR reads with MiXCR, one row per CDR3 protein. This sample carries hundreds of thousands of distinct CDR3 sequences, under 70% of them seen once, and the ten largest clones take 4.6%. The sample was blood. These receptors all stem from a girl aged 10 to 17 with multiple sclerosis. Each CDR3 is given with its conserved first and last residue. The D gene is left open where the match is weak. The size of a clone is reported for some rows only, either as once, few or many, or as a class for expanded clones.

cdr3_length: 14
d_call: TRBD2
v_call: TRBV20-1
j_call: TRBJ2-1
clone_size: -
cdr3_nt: TGCGGTGCCTTGGGACTAGCGGGAAGGAGTGAGCAGTTCTTC
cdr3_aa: CGALGLAGRSEQFF

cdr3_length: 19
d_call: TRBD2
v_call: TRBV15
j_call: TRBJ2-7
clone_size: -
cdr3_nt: TGTGCCACCAGCAGAGATTCGGCGGGAGTAGTGTGGAAACACTACGAGCAGTACTTC
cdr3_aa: CATSRDSAGVVWKHYEQYF

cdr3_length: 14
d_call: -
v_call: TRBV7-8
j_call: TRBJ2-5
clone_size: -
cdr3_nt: TGTGCCAGCAGTAAGACAGTTCGGGGAGAGACCCAGTACTTC
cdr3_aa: CASSKTVRGETQYF

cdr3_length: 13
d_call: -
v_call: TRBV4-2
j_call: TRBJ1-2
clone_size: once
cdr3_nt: TGTGCCAGCAGCCCAAAAGACCCCTATGGCTACACCTTC
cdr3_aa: CASSPKDPYGYTF

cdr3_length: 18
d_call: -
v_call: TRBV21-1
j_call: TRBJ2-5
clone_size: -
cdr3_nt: TGTGCCAGCAGCAATCTAGCAGGGTTGGGGTGTTACCAAGAGACCCAGTACTTC
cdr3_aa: CASSNLAGLGCYQETQYF

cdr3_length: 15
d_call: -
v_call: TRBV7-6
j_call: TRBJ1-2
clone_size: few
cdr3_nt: TGTGCCAGCAGCTTGGGTCCAGGACGCAACTATGGCTACACCTTC
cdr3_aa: CASSLGPGRNYGYTF

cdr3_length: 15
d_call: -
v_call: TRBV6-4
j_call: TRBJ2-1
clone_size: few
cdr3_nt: TGTGCCAGCAGTGACAGGGGCCAACCCAACAATGAGCAGTTCTTC
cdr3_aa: CASSDRGQPNNEQFF

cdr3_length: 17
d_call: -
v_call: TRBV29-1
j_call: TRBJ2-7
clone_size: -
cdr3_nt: TGCAGCGTTGTTGAAGTTCAGGAGCTTGACTGGTCCTACGAGCAGTACTTC
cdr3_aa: CSVVEVQELDWSYEQYF

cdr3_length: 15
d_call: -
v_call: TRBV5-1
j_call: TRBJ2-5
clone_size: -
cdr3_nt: TGCGCCAGCAGCTTGGCCTTAGGCAGGGCGGAGACCCAGTACTTC
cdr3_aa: CASSLALGRAETQYF

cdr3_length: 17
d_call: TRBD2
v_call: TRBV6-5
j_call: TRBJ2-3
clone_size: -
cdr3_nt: TGTGCCAGCAGTTACCCGGGACTAGCGGGGGTGGCAGATACGCAGTATTTT
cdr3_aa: CASSYPGLAGVADTQYF

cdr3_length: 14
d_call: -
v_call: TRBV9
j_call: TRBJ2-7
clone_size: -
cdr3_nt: TGTGCCAGCAGCGTAGGGGGTCTCTCCTACGAGCAGTACTTC
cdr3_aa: CASSVGGLSYEQYF

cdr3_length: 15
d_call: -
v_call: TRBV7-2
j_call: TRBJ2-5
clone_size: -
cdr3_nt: TGTGCCAGCAGCTTACGGGTCGGTAGGCAAGAGACCCAGTACTTC
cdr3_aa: CASSLRVGRQETQYF

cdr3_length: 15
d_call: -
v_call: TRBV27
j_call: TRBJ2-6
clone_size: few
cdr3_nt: TGTGCCAGCAGTCCACAGGAATCTGGGGCCAACGTCCTGACTTTC
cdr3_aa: CASSPQESGANVLTF

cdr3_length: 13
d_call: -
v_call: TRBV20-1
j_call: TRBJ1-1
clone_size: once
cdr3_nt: TGCAGTGCCAAGCCTGACACGCACACTGAAGCTTTCTTT
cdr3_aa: CSAKPDTHTEAFF

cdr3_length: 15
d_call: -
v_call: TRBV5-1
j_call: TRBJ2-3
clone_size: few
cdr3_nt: TGCGCCAGCAGCTTGGGGGGAGGAGAAACAGATACGCAGTATTTT
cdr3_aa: CASSLGGGETDTQYF

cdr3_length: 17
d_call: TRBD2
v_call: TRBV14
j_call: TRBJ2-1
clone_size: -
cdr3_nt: TGTGCCAGCAGCCAAGAGAGGTCGAGCGGGGGGTCAAATGAGCAGTTCTTC
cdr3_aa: CASSQERSSGGSNEQFF

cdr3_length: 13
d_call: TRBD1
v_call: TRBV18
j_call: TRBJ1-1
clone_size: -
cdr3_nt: TGTGCCAGCTCACCATCAGGGGGAGGTGAAGCTTTCTTT
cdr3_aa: CASSPSGGGEAFF

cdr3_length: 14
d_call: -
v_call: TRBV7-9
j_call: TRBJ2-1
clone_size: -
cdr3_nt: TGTGCCAGCAGCGACTCGGCCCTGTACAATGAGCAGTTCTTC
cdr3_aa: CASSDSALYNEQFF

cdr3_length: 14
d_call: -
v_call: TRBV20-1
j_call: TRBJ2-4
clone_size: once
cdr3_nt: TGCAGTGCTACCTTGGGTTTAGCCAAAAACATTCAGTACTTC
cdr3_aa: CSATLGLAKNIQYF

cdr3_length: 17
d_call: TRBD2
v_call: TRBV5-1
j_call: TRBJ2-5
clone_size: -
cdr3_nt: TGCGCCAGCAGCCGGACTAGCGGAATCTCTACCCAAGAGACCCAGTACTTC
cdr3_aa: CASSRTSGISTQETQYF